This T cell receptor (beta chain) was sequenced in a study of cytotoxic CD8 clonotypes in ibrutinib-treated CLL. Study-level information: Responses: approximately 25 partial, 2 complete; after median around 70 months, about 15 stayed remitted, some twelve progressed. On average, more than 85,000 productive rearrangements and more than 200,000 productive templates per sample.

Cryopreserved PBMCs yielded about 2 micrograms of genomic DNA for TCR beta libraries. As regards this clone: The antigen is unknown.

Assay used: immunoSEQ multiplex PCR; TCRdb lists only in-frame clones, some missing. The sample yields hundreds of thousands of clones, 70% seen once. The CDR3 is 14 residues long. Germline V CDR1 and CDR2: MDHEN, SYDVKM. Trimming at V came to 5 bases and at J to 2 bases, leaving 3 bases not matched to a gene. Study results and caveats: Contraction or stability on treatment was seen for public clonotypes, which were uncommon.

This sequence originates from a human donor with chronic lymphocytic leukemia. The rearrangement links TRBV28 to TRBJ2-7; 10 bases align to TRBD1. Sequenced material: PBMCs, taken after 24 months of ibrutinib treatment. CDR3 sequence reads: CASSDRGPTYEQYF. The CDR3 region has the DNA TGTGCCAGCAGTGACAGGGGGCCCACCTACGAGCAGTACTTC. Looking up the rest from reference TRBV28 and TRBJ2-7 gives the full variable domain: DVKVTQSSRYLVKRTGEKVFLECVQDMDHENMFWYRQDPGLGLRLIYFSYDVKMKEKGDIPEGYSVSREKKERFSLILESASTNQTSMYLCASSDRGPTYEQYFGPGTRLTVT.